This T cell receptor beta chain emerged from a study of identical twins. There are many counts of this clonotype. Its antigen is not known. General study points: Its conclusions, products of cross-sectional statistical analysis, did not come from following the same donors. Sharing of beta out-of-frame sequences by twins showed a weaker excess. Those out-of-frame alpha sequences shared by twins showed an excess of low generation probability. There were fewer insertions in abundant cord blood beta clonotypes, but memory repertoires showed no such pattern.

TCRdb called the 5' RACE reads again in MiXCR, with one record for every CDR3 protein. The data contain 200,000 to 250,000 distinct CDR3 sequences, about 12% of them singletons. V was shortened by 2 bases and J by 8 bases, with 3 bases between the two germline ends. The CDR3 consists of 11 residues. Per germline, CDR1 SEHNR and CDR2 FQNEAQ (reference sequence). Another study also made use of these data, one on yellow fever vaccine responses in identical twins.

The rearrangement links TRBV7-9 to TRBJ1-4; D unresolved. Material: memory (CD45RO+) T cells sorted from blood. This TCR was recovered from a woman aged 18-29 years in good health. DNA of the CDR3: TGTGCCAGCAGCTTATCGGAAAAACTGTTTTTT. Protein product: CASSLSEKLFF.